This T cell receptor (beta chain) was identified during a study of metastatic and nonmetastatic thyroid tumors. Among the patients, none had received any treatment before thyroid surgery. The ends were cut back, 6 bases at V and 0 bases at J, with 6 bases in the middle. The CDR3 is made up of 13 amino acids. Germline CDR1 is ENHRY and CDR2 is SYGVKD. TCRdb redid the clone calls on the PCR reads using MiXCR. The sample has around 38,000 clones, roughly 31% seen once; the top ten hold 9.9%. The J gene is TRBJ1-5, the V gene TRBV10-3; no reliable D call. Source material: blood. This TCR derives from a male donor with papillary thyroid cancer or a benign thyroid nodule (not recorded which). Some clones in this sample may be carry-over from other donors' samples. This CDR3 reads CAIREDSNQPQHF. The CDR3 region has the DNA TGTGCCATCAGAGAAGATAGCAATCAGCCCCAGCATTTT.